The 20 T cell receptor beta chains below all came from one sample that was sequenced in a study of blood T cell repertoires in COVID-19. Sequenced by immunoSEQ multiplex PCR; TCRdb stores in-frame clones only, minus some. The sample consists of roughly 240,000 clones, roughly 83% of them appearing once. Sequenced material: PBMCs or T cells enriched from blood (not recorded which). Receptors were obtained from a woman aged 45-60 years who had recovered from COVID-19.

This chain connects TRBV3-1 (or the pseudogene TRBV3-2) to TRBJ1-1; TRBD1 agrees at 11 bases. This CDR3 is built from 16 residues. Germline loops: CDR1 LGHDT, CDR2 YNNKEL (reference sequence). The ends lost 2 bases at V and 0 bases at J; junction bases unmatched: 2. The CDR3 loop reads CASSQRTGGMNTEAFF. CDR3 DNA: TGTGCCAGCAGCCAAAGGACAGGGGGCATGAACACTGAAGCTTTCTTT.

This chain connects TRBV6-5 to TRBJ2-7, with D possibly being TRBD1 (5 bases). The CDR3 covers 13 residues. V shed 6 bases and J shed 2 bases, with 11 bases lying between them. Germline values: CDR1 MNHEY, CDR2 SVGAGI. Here the CDR3 reads CASSRDPPYEQYF. CDR3 in DNA: TGTGCCAGCAGCAGGGATCCGCCCTACGAGCAGTACTTC.

The rearrangement uses TRBV7-8 and TRBJ2-1; the match to TRBD2 covers 11 bases. With V trimmed by 1 base and J by 9 bases, 20 bases remained unmatched. CDR3 length equals 20 residues. From germline, CDR1 is SGHVS and CDR2 FQNEAQ. CDR3 amino acids: CASSLVLATRGLAGGTEQFF. The CDR3 region has the DNA TGTGCCAGCAGCTTAGTTTTGGCCACAAGAGGGCTAGCGGGAGGAACTGAGCAGTTCTTC. Full variable domain (rest looked up from reference TRBV7-8 and TRBJ2-1): GAGVSQSPRYKVAKRGQDVALRCDPISGHVSLFWYQQALGQGPEFLTYFQNEAQLDKSGLPSDRFFAERPEGSVSTLKIQRTQQEDSAVYLCASSLVLATRGLAGGTEQFFGPGTRLTVL.

The rearrangement joins TRBV4-1 to TRBJ1-5; 8 positions match TRBD1. The CDR3 has 18 amino acids. Germline trimming cut 1 base from V and 3 bases from J; bases unmatched to any gene: 11. The germline CDR1 and CDR2 sequences are MGHRA and YSYEKL. CDR3: CASSQGQGYSTANQPQHF. CDR3 DNA sequence: TGCGCCAGCAGCCAAGGACAGGGGTACAGCACCGCCAATCAGCCCCAGCATTTT.

J is TRBJ2-2 and V is TRBV6-5; 11 nucleotides line up with TRBD1. Germline values: CDR1 MNHEY, CDR2 SVGAGI. The V and J ends lost 7 bases and 5 bases, in that order; junction bases with no gene match: 6. The CDR3 covers 15 residues. CDR3 nucleotide sequence: TGTGCCAGCAACGGGGACAGGGGGAAGACCGGGGAGCTGTTTTTT. Translated, it gives CASNGDRGKTGELFF.

The chain couples TRBV4-1 to TRBJ1-1; D may be TRBD1 (6 bases). From germline, CDR1 is MGHRA and CDR2 YSYEKL. This CDR3 region has 15 residues. V lost 4 bases and J lost 5, with 17 bases in between. CDR3 DNA: TGCGCCAGCAGCCCATTAAATCAGGGGAAGACTGAAGCTTTCTTT. Encoded protein: CASSPLNQGKTEAFF.

The V gene is TRBV4-1, the J gene TRBJ1-5; possible D gene TRBD1, 5 bases. Trimming stripped 1 base from V and 4 bases from J, with 8 bases between. Germline lookup yields CDR1 MGHRA and CDR2 YSYEKL. This CDR3 region has 14 residues. The CDR3, as DNA: TGCGCCAGCAGCCAAGTGGGGGGAAATCAGCCCCAGCATTTT. It yields the protein CASSQVGGNQPQHF.

This clone was counted a single time. The chain links TRBV10-2 to TRBJ1-1, with no clear D. Germline loops: CDR1 WSHSY, CDR2 SAAADI. The V and J ends lost 6 bases and 2 bases respectively, with 10 bases between them. This CDR3 spans 13 amino acids. CDR3: CASRWTENTEAFF. In nucleotides, the CDR3 is TGCGCCAGCAGGTGGACTGAAAACACTGAAGCTTTCTTT.

Only a few counts were recorded for this clone. The chain uses TRBV21-1 and TRBJ1-3; no DNA check was done on the table's D call, TRBD1. TRBV21-1 is deemed a pseudogene. This CDR3 contains 16 residues. In nucleotides, the CDR3 is TGTGCCAGCAGCAAAGAAGTAGGGGCAGTAGTAAACACCATATATTTT. It yields the protein CASSKEVGAVVNTIYF.

This chain uses TRBV7-9 with TRBJ2-1; 9 positions match TRBD2. The CDR3 length is 13 residues. Trimming took 1 base from V and 16 from J; bases not matched to a gene: 8. Germline values: CDR1 SEHNR, CDR2 FQNEAQ (reference sequence). CDR3 bases: TGTGCCAGCAGCTTAGTCGCGGGAGGGCCGCTTTTCTTC. Residues: CASSLVAGGPLFF.

The genes are TRBV19 and TRBJ2-5, with TRBD1 as a possible D gene (5 bases). The CDR3 length is 15 residues. CDR1 is LNHDA and CDR2 is SQIVND in the germline V gene (reference sequence). V lost 2 bases and J lost 5, with 15 bases in between. Written as DNA, the CDR3 is TGTGCCAGTAGTATAACACGACAGCCAGGGGAGACCCAGTACTTC. Its translation: CASSITRQPGETQYF.

The chain recombines TRBV9 with TRBJ2-5, with D perhaps TRBD1 (7 bases). The CDR3 is made up of 12 amino acids. Trimming stripped 4 bases from V and 5 bases from J, with 9 bases between. Germline values: CDR1 SGDLS, CDR2 YYNGEE. The CDR3 reads CASSPGGETQYF. In nucleotides, the CDR3 is TGTGCCAGCAGCCCAGGGGGGGAGACCCAGTACTTC. Drawing the rest from reference TRBV9 and TRBJ2-5, the complete variable domain is DSGVTQTPKHLITATGQRVTLRCSPRSGDLSVYWYQQSLDQGLQFLIQYYNGEERAKGNILERFSAQQFPDLHSELNLSSLELGDSALYFCASSPGGETQYFGPGTRLLVL.

The chain has TRBV6-2 or TRBV6-3 and TRBJ2-7, with 9 bases matching TRBD1. CDR1 and CDR2 (germline): MNHEY, SVGEGT. This CDR3 comprises 14 residues. The ends lost 5 bases at V and 5 bases at J; junction bases unmatched: 7. CDR3 sequence reads: CASSDTGTGNEQYF. The CDR3, as DNA: TGTGCCAGCAGTGACACCGGGACAGGGAACGAGCAGTACTTC.

This clone was observed a single time. V gene TRBV7-2 combines with J gene TRBJ1-4; 7 bases agree with TRBD1. V shed 5 bases and J 7 bases; nucleotides not matched to a gene: 10. The CDR3 length is 15 residues. The germline V gene encodes CDR1 SGHTA and CDR2 FQGNSA. The CDR3 region has the DNA TGTGCCAGCAGCGAAAGAGGGGGCGTAGGTGAAAAACTGTTTTTT. Protein product: CASSERGGVGEKLFF.

The V gene is TRBV5-4, the J gene TRBJ1-2, with 10 bases that match TRBD1. Germline trimming cut 3 bases from V and 7 bases from J; bases unmatched to any gene: 9. Germline lookup yields CDR1 SGHNT and CDR2 YYREEE (reference sequence). This CDR3 comprises 15 residues. The CDR3 DNA reads as TGTGCCAGCAGCTCCCAGACAGGGGGCGCTTCTGGCTACACCTTC. Protein: CASSSQTGGASGYTF.

The chain links TRBV27 to TRBJ1-5, with 9 positions matching TRBD1. Germline V gene data show CDR1 as MNHEY and CDR2 as SMNVEV (reference sequence). This CDR3 contains 15 residues. V was pared by 5 bases and J by 3 bases, with 5 bases of the junction left unmatched. The CDR3 region is CASSPGTGYNQPQHF. DNA of the CDR3: TGTGCCAGCAGTCCCGGGACAGGGTACAATCAGCCCCAGCATTTT.

The rearrangement links TRBV11-2 to TRBJ2-7; 7 bases are a match to TRBD1. Germline V gene sequence: CDR1 SGHAT, CDR2 FQNNGV. The ends lost 6 bases at V and 3 bases at J; junction bases unmatched: 8. This CDR3 has 14 amino acids. The CDR3 sequence is CASRLQGYHYEQYF. The CDR3 DNA is TGTGCCAGCAGACTACAGGGGTATCACTACGAGCAGTACTTC.

The chain employs TRBV28 and TRBJ1-2; D is possibly TRBD1 (6 bases). Germline CDR1 and CDR2: MDHEN and SYDVKM. The CDR3 has 11 amino acids. V lost 8 bases and J lost 8, with 12 bases in between. The CDR3 region is CASGIRGGYTF. CDR3 nucleotide sequence: TGTGCCAGCGGGATCAGGGGCGGCTACACCTTC.

This chain connects TRBV7-2 to TRBJ2-5; D is ambiguous. Trimming removed 1 base from V and 5 bases from J, with 11 bases in between. This CDR3 is built from 14 residues. In germline, CDR1 is SGHTA, CDR2 FQGNSA. CDR3 DNA sequence: TGTGCCAGCAGCTTAGGTGCAGTGAGGGAGACCCAGTACTTC. It specifies CASSLGAVRETQYF.

The chain is built from TRBV3-1 (or the pseudogene TRBV3-2) and TRBJ2-5; 10 bases are a match to TRBD1. The junction had 4 bases not matched to a gene; V was cut back by 4 bases and J by 5 bases. Germline CDR1 reads LGHDT; CDR2 reads YNNKEL (reference sequence). The CDR3 is 14 amino acids. CDR3 sequence: CASSRQGAGETQYF. CDR3 DNA: TGTGCCAGCAGCCGACAGGGGGCCGGGGAGACCCAGTACTTC.